This is a list of T cell receptor beta chains from one sample in a study of shared T cell receptors in the human thymus. The data were produced by immunoSEQ multiplex PCR, yet TCRdb's version contains in-frame clones alone and is incomplete. The repertoire has roughly 560,000 clones, about 84% of them found once; the top ten carry more than 0.01%. This same sample was also taken into another study, of human thymus T cells.

Sequenced sample: thymocytes. These receptor sequences come from a boy in the first two years of life with a congenital heart defect. CDR3s include the opening cysteine and the closing phenylalanine or tryptophan. The order of the fields is J gene, clone size, D gene, V gene, CDR3 DNA, CDR3 protein. The D gene is left open where the match is weak. Only some rows state a clone size, as once, few, many or a class for expanded clones.

J: TRBJ1-1; size: NA; D: NA; V: TRBV7-3; DNA: TGTGCCAGCAGCTCCTCCGGACAAAATGAAGCTTTCTTT; CDR3: CASSSSGQNEAFF
J: TRBJ2-3; size: NA; D: NA; V: TRBV7-9; DNA: TGTGCCAGCAGCCATTGGGACAACTCAGATACGCAGTATTTT; CDR3: CASSHWDNSDTQYF
J: TRBJ1-3; size: NA; D: NA; V: TRBV4-3; DNA: TGCGCCAGCAGCCAAGATGGAGCACGCAGGGCAGACGGAAACACCATATATTTT; CDR3: CASSQDGARRADGNTIYF
J: TRBJ2-7; size: once; D: NA; V: TRBV18; DNA: TGTGCCAGCTCCTACAGAGGGTCCTACGAGCAGTACTTC; CDR3: CASSYRGSYEQYF
J: TRBJ2-7; size: NA; D: TRBD1; V: TRBV28; DNA: TGTGCCAGCAGTGCTGACCGGACAGGGGGGTCCTCCTACGAGCAGTACTTC; CDR3: CASSADRTGGSSYEQYF
J: TRBJ2-3; size: NA; D: TRBD2; V: TRBV4-3; DNA: TGCGCCAGCAGCCAAGAGACGACTAGCGGAGGGGGGGATACGCAGTATTTT; CDR3: CASSQETTSGGGDTQYF
J: TRBJ2-1; size: once; D: TRBD2; V: TRBV5-6; DNA: TGTGCCAGCAACACCGGGACTAGGGGCGATGAGCAGTTCTTC; CDR3: CASNTGTRGDEQFF
J: TRBJ1-2; size: few; D: TRBD1; V: TRBV11-2; DNA: TGTGCCAGCAGCGGAGACAGGGCGAGGCATGGCTACACCTTC; CDR3: CASSGDRARHGYTF
J: TRBJ2-7; size: NA; D: NA; V: TRBV6-6; DNA: TGTGCCAGCAGGACAGGTCGCGACGAGCAGTACTTC; CDR3: CASRTGRDEQYF
J: TRBJ2-1; size: few; D: NA; V: TRBV15; DNA: TGTGCCACCAGCAGCCGTGATGACATGTCCTCCTACAATGAGCAGTTCTTC; CDR3: CATSSRDDMSSYNEQFF
J: TRBJ1-4; size: NA; D: NA; V: TRBV7-9; DNA: TGTGCCAGCAGCTTACGCGGGAGGGAGGATGAAAAACTGTTTTTT; CDR3: CASSLRGREDEKLFF
J: TRBJ2-3; size: NA; D: NA; V: TRBV28; DNA: TGTGCCAGCAGCATAGGGGCAGTCCTCACAGATACGCAGTATTTT; CDR3: CASSIGAVLTDTQYF
J: TRBJ1-2; size: NA; D: NA; V: TRBV30; DNA: TGTGCCTGGAGTGAATCCCACCGACAGTTGTGGGGCTACACCTTC; CDR3: CAWSESHRQLWGYTF
J: TRBJ1-5; size: NA; D: TRBD1; V: TRBV7-3; DNA: TGTGCCAGCAGCCCTTCGCAGGGGGCCCCCAATCAGCCCCAGCATTTT; CDR3: CASSPSQGAPNQPQHF
J: TRBJ2-7; size: NA; D: TRBD2; V: TRBV5-1; DNA: TGCGCCAGCAGCTGGGGGGGAACTAGCGGGAGGGCCAGCGAGCAGTACTTC; CDR3: CASSWGGTSGRASEQYF
J: TRBJ1-5; size: NA; D: NA; V: TRBV15; DNA: TGTGCCACCAGCAGAGGGGGACTACCTAGGGAGCCCCAGCATTTT; CDR3: CATSRGGLPREPQHF
J: TRBJ2-1; size: NA; D: NA; V: TRBV15; DNA: TGTGCCACCGGAGCTCACAGGGAGGGTTACAATGAGCAGTTCTTC; CDR3: CATGAHREGYNEQFF
J: TRBJ2-1; size: NA; D: TRBD2; V: TRBV7-2; DNA: TGTGCCAGCAGCCAACCGGGACTAGCGGGAGCCTGCTCCTACAATGAGCAGTTCTTC; CDR3: CASSQPGLAGACSYNEQFF
J: TRBJ2-7; size: NA; D: NA; V: TRBV18; DNA: TGTGCCAGCTCACCACTCTGCGAGCAGTACTTC; CDR3: CASSPLCEQYF
J: TRBJ1-3; size: NA; D: TRBD1; V: TRBV7-8; DNA: TGTGCCAGCAGCTTAGCGGGGCGGCCACAGGGGTTCTCTGGAAACACCATATATTTT; CDR3: CASSLAGRPQGFSGNTIYF
J: TRBJ2-7; size: NA; D: NA; V: TRBV5-6; DNA: TGTGCCAGCAGTTGGACAGGCGGGAACTACGAGCAGTACTTC; CDR3: CASSWTGGNYEQYF
J: TRBJ1-4; size: NA; D: NA; V: TRBV25-1; DNA: TGTGCCAGCAGTGAAGAGGATGAAAAACTGTTTTTT; CDR3: CASSEEDEKLFF
J: TRBJ1-4; size: NA; D: TRBD1; V: TRBV11-2; DNA: TGTGCCAGCAGCTACACGGACAGGGGGGGAGAAAAACTGTTTTTT; CDR3: CASSYTDRGGEKLFF
J: TRBJ1-5; size: few; D: TRBD1; V: TRBV5-8; DNA: TGTGCCAGCAGCTGGGGGACAGGGGATAGCAATCAGCCCCAGCATTTT; CDR3: CASSWGTGDSNQPQHF
J: TRBJ2-3; size: NA; D: TRBD2; V: TRBV5-3; DNA: TGTGCCAGAAGCGGGGTGACTAGCGGGAGAGGAAGCACAGATACGCAGTATTTT; CDR3: CARSGVTSGRGSTDTQYF
J: TRBJ1-2; size: once; D: NA; V: TRBV15; DNA: TGTGCCACCAGCACGGGGAGTCGGGGCTACACCTTC; CDR3: CATSTGSRGYTF
J: TRBJ2-3; size: NA; D: TRBD2; V: TRBV14; DNA: TGTGCCAGCAGCCGTCTCCAGCGGGAGGGCCTGACAGATACGCAGTATTTT; CDR3: CASSRLQREGLTDTQYF
J: TRBJ2-5; size: NA; D: NA; V: TRBV4-1; DNA: TGCGCCAGCAGCCAAGAGAGCGGCCAAGAGACCCAGTACTTC; CDR3: CASSQESGQETQYF
J: TRBJ2-5; size: once; D: NA; V: TRBV4-1; DNA: TGCGCCAGCAGCTTACCGGAGGTCCAAGAGACCCAGTACTTC; CDR3: CASSLPEVQETQYF
J: TRBJ1-2; size: NA; D: NA; V: TRBV11-2; DNA: TGTGCCAGCAGCTTGGCACTGGAGAGGGGGAACGCGGGCTACACCTTC; CDR3: CASSLALERGNAGYTF
J: TRBJ1-2; size: NA; D: NA; V: TRBV27; DNA: TGTGCCAGCAGTTTATCCAGGACTAGGGGCCATGGCTACACCTTC; CDR3: CASSLSRTRGHGYTF
J: TRBJ2-7; size: NA; D: TRBD1; V: TRBV5-5; DNA: TGTGCCAGCAGCTACCGGGACAGGGAGGGCAACGAGCAGTACTTC; CDR3: CASSYRDREGNEQYF
J: TRBJ2-7; size: NA; D: TRBD2; V: TRBV5-1; DNA: TGCGCCAGCAGCCCCCGGACTAGGGACGAGCAGTACTTC; CDR3: CASSPRTRDEQYF
J: TRBJ2-3; size: NA; D: TRBD2; V: TRBV29-1; DNA: TGCAGCGTTGGGCGAATACTAGCGGGAGGGGCTAGCACAGATACGCAGTATTTT; CDR3: CSVGRILAGGASTDTQYF
J: TRBJ2-7; size: NA; D: NA; V: TRBV19; DNA: TGTGCCAGTAGTATAGATCGTTACAGGTCCTACGAGCAGTACTTC; CDR3: CASSIDRYRSYEQYF
J: TRBJ2-1; size: NA; D: TRBD2; V: TRBV4-3; DNA: TGCGCCAGCAGCCACGGTTACCTAGCGGCCCGCTCCTACAATGAGCAGTTCTTC; CDR3: CASSHGYLAARSYNEQFF
J: TRBJ2-6; size: NA; D: TRBD2; V: TRBV5-1; DNA: TGCGCCAGCAGCTTGGAGGTGGGACTAGCGGGAGTTGGGGCCAACGTCCTGACTTTC; CDR3: CASSLEVGLAGVGANVLTF
J: TRBJ2-7; size: NA; D: TRBD1; V: TRBV4-3; DNA: TGCGCCAGCAGCCAAGAGCACAGGGGGTACTACGAGCAGTACTTC; CDR3: CASSQEHRGYYEQYF
J: TRBJ1-1; size: NA; D: TRBD1; V: TRBV5-4; DNA: TGTGCCAGCAGCTTGGGACAGGGTCTAGGGAACACTGAAGCTTTCTTT; CDR3: CASSLGQGLGNTEAFF
J: TRBJ2-7; size: NA; D: NA; V: TRBV11-2; DNA: TGTGCCAGCAGTTCCGGCCCCAGGGAACCCGAGCAGTACTTC; CDR3: CASSSGPREPEQYF
J: TRBJ2-7; size: NA; D: NA; V: TRBV6-1; DNA: TGTGCCAGCAGTGAAGCGCTGCCAGGGAAAGCCCACGAGCAGTACTTC; CDR3: CASSEALPGKAHEQYF
J: TRBJ1-1; size: NA; D: NA; V: TRBV11-3; DNA: TGTGCCAGCAGCTTAGATTGGCACGCACAGGGAAGAGAAGCTTTCTTT; CDR3: CASSLDWHAQGREAFF
J: TRBJ2-7; size: once; D: TRBD2; V: TRBV29-1; DNA: TGCAGCTTCCGAGGGGCTAGCGGGTCCTACGAGCAGTACTTC; CDR3: CSFRGASGSYEQYF
J: TRBJ1-1; size: few; D: NA; V: TRBV27; DNA: TGTGCCAGCAGAGAGGGAAGGAACACTGAAGCTTTCTTT; CDR3: CASREGRNTEAFF
J: TRBJ1-3; size: few; D: TRBD1; V: TRBV5-1; DNA: TGCGCCAGCAGCCCCGACAGGGCCTTCTCTGGAAACACCATATATTTT; CDR3: CASSPDRAFSGNTIYF
J: TRBJ2-7; size: NA; D: TRBD1; V: TRBV9; DNA: TGTGCCAGCAGCCCAGGGACAGGGGACAGCCCCTACGAGCAGTACTTC; CDR3: CASSPGTGDSPYEQYF
J: TRBJ2-7; size: NA; D: TRBD2; V: TRBV11-2; DNA: TGTGCCAGCAACGCGGGAGTGATCTCCTACGAGCAGTACTTC; CDR3: CASNAGVISYEQYF
J: TRBJ2-2; size: NA; D: NA; V: TRBV9; DNA: TGTGCCAGCAGCGATCGCACCGGGGAGCTGTTTTTT; CDR3: CASSDRTGELFF
J: TRBJ1-3; size: NA; D: NA; V: TRBV27; DNA: TGTGCCAGCAGATCAGGGTCCCTCTCTGGAAACACCATATATTTT; CDR3: CASRSGSLSGNTIYF
J: TRBJ2-2; size: NA; D: TRBD2; V: TRBV18; DNA: TGTGCCAGCTCACCAAAGTTAGCGGGAGCCCCTAACACCGGGGAGCTGTTTTTT; CDR3: CASSPKLAGAPNTGELFF
J: TRBJ2-3; size: NA; D: TRBD1; V: TRBV6-6; DNA: TGTGCCAGCAGCCCAGGGACAGGCCTCACAGATACGCAGTATTTT; CDR3: CASSPGTGLTDTQYF
J: TRBJ1-5; size: NA; D: NA; V: TRBV11-2; DNA: TGTGCCAGCAGCTCACGGGGACTCAATCAGCCCCAGCATTTT; CDR3: CASSSRGLNQPQHF
J: TRBJ2-1; size: NA; D: NA; V: TRBV5-4; DNA: TGTGCCAGCAGCTTGGCCCCAGGTGGCGCAACAGAGCAGTTCTTC; CDR3: CASSLAPGGATEQFF
J: TRBJ2-7; size: NA; D: NA; V: TRBV5-1; DNA: TGCGCCAGCAGCCCCCCGAGGAGCGAGAGACCCTACGAGCAGTACTTC; CDR3: CASSPPRSERPYEQYF
J: TRBJ2-3; size: NA; D: TRBD2; V: TRBV29-1; DNA: TGCAGCGTTGAAGCCTGGCGACTAGCGGGAGGGATTGCTTCTAGCACAGATACGCAGTATTTT; CDR3: CSVEAWRLAGGIASSTDTQYF
J: TRBJ2-7; size: NA; D: TRBD2; V: TRBV6-6; DNA: TGTGCCAGCAGTTACTCATCCAGCGGGAGCTCGTACGAGCAGTACTTC; CDR3: CASSYSSSGSSYEQYF
J: TRBJ2-1; size: NA; D: TRBD1; V: TRBV14; DNA: TGTGCCAGCAGCCAACCCATAACTAGGACAGGGGGTCGGCAGTTCTTC; CDR3: CASSQPITRTGGRQFF
J: TRBJ2-7; size: NA; D: NA; V: TRBV30; DNA: TGTGCCTGGAGTGCCCCGATCGGGTCCTACGAGCAGTACTTC; CDR3: CAWSAPIGSYEQYF